This T cell receptor (beta chain) was recorded in a study of blood T cell dynamics during melanoma immunotherapy. Across the whole study: Patients with metastatic melanoma got pembrolizumab or nivolumab-ipilimumab as first-line care.

Only in-frame clones appear in the TCRdb table, and some are missing; sequencing was by immunoSEQ multiplex PCR. This sample yields approximately 13,000 clones, of which approximately 84% are seen a single time; around 9.5% belongs to the top ten. Concerning this clone: The antigen is unknown.

Whole-study findings and limits: Whether repertoire-driving clones were melanoma-specific could not be determined.

This CDR3 has 15 amino acids. Per the germline V gene, CDR1 is SGHAT and CDR2 is FQDESV (reference sequence). V lost 4 bases and J lost 5, with 18 bases in between. Documented time point: pre-treatment baseline. The rearrangement uses TRBV11-1 and TRBJ2-7; TRBD1 or TRBD2 may be the D gene (5 bases each). The sample in question was blood, obtained from a patient treated with checkpoint blockade. The receptor was isolated from a human donor with melanoma. This CDR3 is CASSSLGETSHEQYF. The CDR3 DNA follows: TGTGCCAGCAGCTCACTGGGGGAGACCTCTCACGAGCAGTACTTC.